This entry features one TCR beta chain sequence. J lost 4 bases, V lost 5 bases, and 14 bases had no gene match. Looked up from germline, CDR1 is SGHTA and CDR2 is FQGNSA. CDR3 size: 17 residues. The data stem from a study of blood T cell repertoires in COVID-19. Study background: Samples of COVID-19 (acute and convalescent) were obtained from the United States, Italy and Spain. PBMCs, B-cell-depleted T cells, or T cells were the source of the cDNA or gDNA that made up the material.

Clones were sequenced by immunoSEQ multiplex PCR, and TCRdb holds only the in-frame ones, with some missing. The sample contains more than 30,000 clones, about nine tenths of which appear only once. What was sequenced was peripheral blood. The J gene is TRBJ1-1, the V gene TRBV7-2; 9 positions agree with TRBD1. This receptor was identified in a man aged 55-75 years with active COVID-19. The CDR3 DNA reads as TGTGCCAGCAGCCCCGTCCCGGGACAGGGTTCGGGCACTGAAGCTTTCTTT. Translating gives CASSPVPGQGSGTEAFF.